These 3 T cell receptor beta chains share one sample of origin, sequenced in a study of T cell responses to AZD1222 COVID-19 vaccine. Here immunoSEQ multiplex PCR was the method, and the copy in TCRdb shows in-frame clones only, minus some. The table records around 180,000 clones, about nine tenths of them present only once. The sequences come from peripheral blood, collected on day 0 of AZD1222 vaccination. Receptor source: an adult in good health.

CDR3: CASSSDGDSYEQYF. The CDR3 coding sequence is TGTGCCAGCAGTTCGGACGGAGACTCCTACGAGCAGTACTTC. The V call is TRBV6-5, the J call TRBJ2-7, with D hard to call. The ends were cut back, 4 bases at V and 0 bases at J, with 10 bases in the middle. This CDR3 is 14 amino acids long. In germline, CDR1 is MNHEY, CDR2 SVGAGI.

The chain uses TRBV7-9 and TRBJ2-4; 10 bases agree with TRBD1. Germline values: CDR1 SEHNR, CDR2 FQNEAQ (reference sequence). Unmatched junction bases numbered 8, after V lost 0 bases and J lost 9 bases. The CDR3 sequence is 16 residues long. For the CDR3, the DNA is TGTGCCAGCAGCTTAGCCGCAGGGACAGGGGCTTCCATTCAGTACTTC. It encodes CASSLAAGTGASIQYF. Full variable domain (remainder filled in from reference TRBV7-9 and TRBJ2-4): DTGVSQNPRHKITKRGQNVTFRCDPISEHNRLYWYRQTLGQGPEFLTYFQNEAQLEKSRLLSDRFSAERPKGSFSTLEIQRTEQGDSAMYLCASSLAAGTGASIQYFGAGTRLSVL.

CDR3 loop: CASSLRQGADEQYF. For the CDR3, the DNA is TGCGCCAGCAGCTTGCGACAGGGGGCTGACGAGCAGTACTTC. The chain is built from TRBV5-1 and TRBJ2-7; TRBD1 matches 10 bases. The ends lost 1 base at V and 5 bases at J; junction bases unmatched: 3. This CDR3 contains 14 residues. CDR1 and CDR2 from the germline V gene are SGHRS and YFSETQ. The full variable domain, rest sourced from reference TRBV5-1 and TRBJ2-7, is KAGVTQTPRYLIKTRGQQVTLSCSPISGHRSVSWYQQTPGQGLQFLFEYFSETQRNKGNFPGRFSGRQFSNSRSEMNVSTLELGDSALYLCASSLRQGADEQYFGPGTRLTVT.